The source of this TCR beta chain is a study of response to subunit inactivated influenza vaccine. Findings and limits, study-wide: Researchers suggested that each seasonal influenza vaccination recruits few new T cells.

There are many counts of this clonotype. Its antigen is unknown. The CDR3 extends over 13 amino acids. With 2 bases removed from V and 3 bases from J, the gap between germline ends came to 5 bases. Germline V gene data show CDR1 as MNHEY and CDR2 as SVGAGI. TCRdb re-called the RT-PCR reads through MiXCR, storing one row per CDR3 protein. The sample comprises under 550,000 distinct CDR3 sequences, around 8% of which are singletons, and over 10% rests with the top ten. The specimen was PBMCs from blood, collected around 2 years after vaccination. This TCR was sampled from a man aged 50 to 69 who received an inactivated influenza vaccine. V gene TRBV6-5 combines with J gene TRBJ2-1; possible D gene TRBD2, 5 bases. The CDR3 loop is CASSYRGYNEQFF. The CDR3 coding sequence is TGTGCCAGCAGTTACCGGGGCTACAATGAGCAGTTCTTC.